These 8 T cell receptor beta chains were sequenced from one sample in a study of healthy donors' naive CD4 and CD8 T cells. TCR libraries were built from approximately 490 ng of total RNA by linear amplification. Using its own MiXCR run on the reads, TCRdb lists one record per CDR3 protein. The repertoire holds around 180,000 distinct CDR3 sequences, with 74% as singletons. The source material was naive CD4+ and CD8+ T cells sorted from blood, pooled from several donors. Source of these receptors: a pool of human donors in good health; the sample pools cells from several healthy donors.

This clonotype was detected once. The gene calls are TRBV5-1 and TRBJ1-1; D is perhaps TRBD1 (6 bases). Trimming left V 0 bases short and J 1 base short, with 7 bases between. The CDR3 is made up of 14 amino acids. CDR1 SGHRS and CDR2 YFSETQ come from the germline V gene. CDR3 sequence reads: CASSLGQENTEAFF. The CDR3 bases are TGCGCCAGCAGCTTGGGACAGGAGAACACTGAAGCTTTCTTT.

The V and J genes are TRBV29-1 and TRBJ2-5; D is perhaps TRBD1 (5 bases). CDR1 and CDR2 from the germline V gene are SQVTM and ANQGSEA. V was shortened by 5 bases and J by 5 bases, with 9 bases between the two germline ends. CDR3 size: 11 residues. The CDR3 sequence is CSVLQAETQYF. Here the CDR3 DNA reads TGCAGCGTTCTACAGGCGGAGACCCAGTACTTC.

The chain is built from TRBV29-1 and TRBJ1-2, with TRBD1 identical over 7 bases. Germline lookup yields CDR1 SQVTM and CDR2 ANQGSEA. The V and J ends lost 7 bases and 3 bases, in that order; junction bases with no gene match: 17. This CDR3 has 16 amino acids. The CDR3 coding sequence is TGCAGCGCCGAGGACAGGCCCGGACTTATGGACTATGGCTACACCTTC. Translation: CSAEDRPGLMDYGYTF.

This clonotype was observed a handful of times. The chain joins TRBV29-1 to TRBJ2-1; D call uncertain. This CDR3 is built from 10 residues. V was pared by 4 bases and J by 6 bases, with 4 bases between. Germline CDR1 and CDR2: SQVTM and ANQGSEA. The CDR3 DNA sequence: TGCAGCGTTGGTCGCAATGAGCAGTTCTTC. Translating it yields CSVGRNEQFF.

The chain has TRBV18 and TRBJ1-2; maybe TRBD1 (5 bases). CDR1 is KGHSH and CDR2 is LQKENI in the germline V gene. The CDR3 is made up of 14 amino acids. With 3 bases removed from V and 5 bases from J, the gap between germline ends came to 13 bases. The chain's CDR3 is CASSPTPTAYGYTF. CDR3 bases: TGTGCCAGCTCACCCACCCCGACAGCTTATGGCTACACCTTC.

This clonotype was detected only once. The rearrangement links TRBV27 to TRBJ1-6, with 8 nucleotides matching TRBD1. The J segment lost 2 bases and the V segment lost 4 bases, leaving 1 base of the junction unmatched. This CDR3 contains 15 residues. Germline-derived CDR1 and CDR2 are MNHEY and SMNVEV (reference sequence). CDR3 sequence (DNA): TGTGCCAGCAGTTCCAGGGGGCCCTATAATTCACCCCTCCACTTT. It specifies CASSSRGPYNSPLHF.

This chain connects TRBV11-2 to TRBJ1-1, with D hard to call. The CDR3 length is 11 residues. Trimming cost V 8 bases and J 4 bases, with 8 bases left between them. Germline V gene sequence: CDR1 SGHAT, CDR2 FQNNGV. The CDR3 loop is CASSKTTEAFF. The CDR3 nucleotides read TGTGCCAGCTCTAAGACCACTGAAGCTTTCTTT. The entire variable domain, with the rest obtained from reference TRBV11-2 and TRBJ1-1, is as follows: EAGVAQSPRYKIIEKRQSVAFWCNPISGHATLYWYQQILGQGPKLLIQFQNNGVVDDSQLPKDRFSAERLKGVDSTLKIQPAKLEDSAVYLCASSKTTEAFFGQGTRLTVV.

The chain uses TRBV27 and TRBJ2-6, with 8 bases matching TRBD2. In germline, CDR1 is MNHEY, CDR2 SMNVEV (reference sequence). The length of the CDR3 is 17 residues. J lost 0 bases, V lost 3 bases, and 4 bases had no gene match. CDR3 coding DNA: TGTGCCAGCAGTTTGGCGGGAGGCAACTCTGGGGCCAACGTCCTGACTTTC. Protein sequence: CASSLAGGNSGANVLTF.